This passage covers 20 T cell receptor beta chains from one sample sequenced in a study of follicular helper T cells after annual influenza vaccination. Time point here: 2014-2015 season, pre-vaccination. Data came from immunoSEQ multiplex PCR; TCRdb stores just in-frame clones and leaves some out. This table holds over 12,000 clones, about 83% found once. The sample was CXCR5- memory CD4+ T cells sorted from blood, taken on the day of influenza vaccination. The receptors here all came from an adult who received the influenza vaccine.

The rearrangement joins TRBV11-2 to TRBJ2-1; D tentatively reads TRBD1 or TRBD2 (6 bases each). V lost 7 bases to trimming and J lost 4 bases, with 20 bases between them. Per germline, CDR1 SGHAT and CDR2 FQNNGV. This CDR3 spans 16 amino acids. The chain's CDR3 is CASTLGGGTEYNEQFF. CDR3 nucleotides: TGTGCCAGCACCCTAGGGGGTGGGACTGAATACAATGAGCAGTTCTTC.

The chain employs TRBV18 and TRBJ1-1; D uncertain. V lost 3 bases, J lost 2 bases, and 10 bases lay in between. The CDR3 sequence is 14 residues long. Per germline, CDR1 KGHSH and CDR2 LQKENI. CDR3 region: CASSPVTANTEAFF. Written as DNA, the CDR3 is TGTGCCAGCTCACCGGTTACAGCAAACACTGAAGCTTTCTTT. Looking up the rest from reference TRBV18 and TRBJ1-1 gives the full variable domain: NAGVMQNPRHLVRRRGQEARLRCSPMKGHSHVYWYRQLPEEGLKFMVYLQKENIIDESGMPKERFSAEFPKEGPSILRIQQVVRGDSAAYFCASSPVTANTEAFFGQGTRLTVV.

The chain employs TRBV29-1 and TRBJ2-7; a weak D match, TRBD1 (6 bases). Germline loops: CDR1 SQVTM, CDR2 ANQGSEA. The CDR3 consists of 12 residues. V was clipped by 5 bases and J by 3 bases, with 11 bases between them. The CDR3 nucleotides read TGCAGCGTTCGGTGGGGGCTCTACGAGCAGTACTTC. Its protein is CSVRWGLYEQYF.

This chain uses TRBV7-9 with TRBJ1-5; 8 bases fit TRBD1. The CDR3 loop spans 15 amino acids. V lost 1 base, J lost 1 base, and 0 bases stayed unmatched. Germline V gene sequence: CDR1 SEHNR, CDR2 FQNEAQ (reference sequence). DNA for the CDR3: TGTGCCAGCAGCTTAGGGACAGGGAGCAATCAGCCCCAGCATTTT. It translates to CASSLGTGSNQPQHF. Combining the CDR3 with reference TRBV7-9 and TRBJ1-5 gives the whole variable domain DTGVSQNPRHKITKRGQNVTFRCDPISEHNRLYWYRQTLGQGPEFLTYFQNEAQLEKSRLLSDRFSAERPKGSFSTLEIQRTEQGDSAMYLCASSLGTGSNQPQHFGDGTRLSIL.

The chain links TRBV7-9 to TRBJ2-3; 9 bases match TRBD1. CDR1 SEHNR and CDR2 FQNEAQ come from the germline V gene (reference sequence). V shed 5 bases, J shed 4 bases, and the junction held 7 bases outside the gene matches. The CDR3 length is 15 residues. The DNA of the CDR3 is TGTGCCAGCAGCCCCGGGACAGGGTCAGCAGATACGCAGTATTTT. Translated, it gives CASSPGTGSADTQYF.

Only a few counts were recorded for this clone. The chain carries TRBV19 and TRBJ1-2, with a weak D call TRBD1 (6 bases). This CDR3 spans 14 amino acids. Trimming left V 4 bases short and J 1 base short, with 10 bases between. Germline V gene lookup returns CDR1 LNHDA and CDR2 SQIVND (reference sequence). CDR3 sequence reads: CASSTGQYNYGYTF. The CDR3 DNA sequence: TGTGCCAGTAGTACCGGACAGTATAACTATGGCTACACCTTC.

This clone was seen a single time. The chain joins TRBV2 to TRBJ2-5; D is unresolved. Trimming shortened V by 2 bases and J by 0 bases, and 7 bases separated the two germline ends. CDR1 is SNHLY, CDR2 FYNNEI, per germline. The CDR3 runs 14 residues. The CDR3 is CASSESMYQETQYF. CDR3 DNA sequence: TGTGCCAGCAGTGAAAGTATGTACCAAGAGACCCAGTACTTC.

The chain couples TRBV11-2 to TRBJ2-6; 8 nucleotides match TRBD1. V lost 6 bases to trimming and J lost 0 bases; unmatched junction nucleotides: 7. The CDR3 covers 17 residues. Germline values: CDR1 SGHAT, CDR2 FQNNGV. Here the CDR3 DNA reads TGTGCCAGCAGGTCTCCAGGGGGCAACTCTGGGGCCAACGTCCTGACTTTC. This translates into CASRSPGGNSGANVLTF.

The chain combines TRBV7-9 with TRBJ1-1, with TRBD1 matching over 10 bases. This CDR3 spans 14 amino acids. The germline CDR1 and CDR2 sequences are SEHNR and FQNEAQ (reference sequence). Trimming removed 5 bases from V and 5 bases from J; junction bases left unmatched: 5. CDR3 residues: CASSLGQGQTEAFF. For the CDR3, the DNA is TGTGCCAGCAGCCTGGGACAGGGGCAAACTGAAGCTTTCTTT.

J is TRBJ2-1 and V is TRBV6-6; D not resolved. V gave up 5 bases and J gave up 4 bases, with 6 bases separating them. This CDR3 has 12 residues. The germline V gene has CDR1 MNHNY and CDR2 SVGAGI (reference sequence). The CDR3 is CASSTTYNEQFF. DNA of the CDR3: TGTGCCAGCAGTACAACGTACAATGAGCAGTTCTTC.

This clone was recorded only once. Here the CDR3 DNA reads TGTGCCAGCAGCGTAAGCCCCCGTCAGCCCCAGCATTTT. Residues: CASSVSPRQPQHF. The rearrangement uses TRBV9 and TRBJ1-5; D is unclear. Between the trimmed V and J ends, which lost 1 base and 6 bases, there was a span of 8 bases. Looked up from germline, CDR1 is SGDLS and CDR2 is YYNGEE. The CDR3 totals 13 residues. Based on the CDR3 plus reference TRBV9 and TRBJ1-5, the full variable domain is DSGVTQTPKHLITATGQRVTLRCSPRSGDLSVYWYQQSLDQGLQFLIQYYNGEERAKGNILERFSAQQFPDLHSELNLSSLELGDSALYFCASSVSPRQPQHFGDGTRLSIL.

The V gene is TRBV28, the J gene TRBJ1-5, with a tentative D call TRBD1 (6 bases). V was cut by 6 bases and J by 9 bases, with 15 bases left in between. This CDR3 has 13 amino acids. CDR1 is MDHEN and CDR2 is SYDVKM in the germline V gene. DNA for the CDR3: TGTGCCAGCAGACCTCAGGGGAGGTCGCCCCAGCATTTT. Its translation is CASRPQGRSPQHF.

This chain joins TRBV19 and TRBJ1-2; 7 bases are shared with TRBD1. CDR1 and CDR2 (germline): LNHDA, SQIVND (reference sequence). The CDR3 is 15 amino acids. The J segment lost 5 bases and the V segment lost 6 bases, leaving 12 bases of the junction unmatched. The CDR3 DNA is TGTGCCAGTAGGCCAACAGGGGAGTCTTTTTATGGCTACACCTTC. Encoded protein: CASRPTGESFYGYTF.

This chain links TRBV10-3 with TRBJ2-5, with 7 bases aligning to TRBD1. CDR3 length: 14 residues. V lost 3 bases and J lost 4; bases outside the gene matches: 5. Germline V gene lookup returns CDR1 ENHRY and CDR2 SYGVKD. The CDR3 loop reads CAISEMAGGETQYF. In nucleotides, the CDR3 is TGTGCCATCAGTGAAATGGCAGGGGGAGAGACCCAGTACTTC.

The J gene is TRBJ2-3, the V gene TRBV28, with D perhaps TRBD2 (6 bases). The ends were cut back, 6 bases at V and 1 base at J, with 11 bases in the middle. The CDR3 is 14 amino acids. Germline lookup yields CDR1 MDHEN and CDR2 SYDVKM. CDR3 sequence (DNA): TGTGCCAGCAGACCGGACTACCGCACAGATACGCAGTATTTT. This codes for CASRPDYRTDTQYF.

The chain carries TRBV18 and TRBJ1-1; tentative D call: TRBD1 (6 bases). The germline CDR1 and CDR2 sequences are KGHSH and LQKENI. V was cut by 6 bases and J by 1 base, with 18 bases left in between. CDR3 length: 16 amino acids. CDR3 sequence reads: CASSPYRGAENTEAFF. CDR3 DNA: TGTGCCAGCTCCCCTTACCGGGGGGCAGAGAACACTGAAGCTTTCTTT.

The CDR3 loop reads CASSLGGRGRWYNEQFF. DNA of the CDR3: TGTGCCAGCAGCTTAGGTGGTAGGGGGCGGTGGTACAATGAGCAGTTCTTC. This rearrangement joins TRBV11-2 to TRBJ2-1, with 7 bases lining up with TRBD1. The germline V gene has CDR1 SGHAT and CDR2 FQNNGV. The V gene end was trimmed by 1 base and the J gene end by 4 bases; junction bases not matched to a gene: 10. This CDR3 region has 17 residues.

This chain uses TRBV7-3 with TRBJ2-5; the match to TRBD2 covers 10 bases. Germline trimming cut 0 bases from V and 3 bases from J; bases unmatched to any gene: 1. Germline V gene data show CDR1 as SGHTA and CDR2 as FQGTGA. The CDR3 is 15 residues long. CDR3 sequence: CASSLTGTSEETQYF. Here the CDR3 DNA reads TGTGCCAGCAGCTTAACGGGGACTAGCGAAGAGACCCAGTACTTC. Together with reference TRBV7-3 and TRBJ2-5, the CDR3 gives the full variable domain: GAGVSQTPSNKVTEKGKYVELRCDPISGHTALYWYRQSLGQGPEFLIYFQGTGAADDSGLPNDRFFAVRPEGSVSTLKIQRTERGDSAVYLCASSLTGTSEETQYFGPGTRLLVL.

The CDR3 sequence is CATSLLAGGPGEQYF. In DNA, the CDR3 is TGTGCCACCAGCCTACTGGCGGGGGGGCCCGGCGAGCAGTACTTC. V is TRBV15 and J is TRBJ2-7, with TRBD2 matching 9 bases. The CDR3 runs to 15 residues. V trimming: 5 bases; J trimming: 6 bases; junction bases outside the gene matches: 11. CDR1 is LNHNV and CDR2 is YYDKDF in the germline V gene (reference sequence).

The chain carries TRBV6-1 and TRBJ2-3; D may be TRBD1 (5 bases). The CDR3 is 13 residues long. Germline V gene sequence: CDR1 MNHNS, CDR2 SASEGT. V shed 7 bases and J shed 6 bases, with 14 bases lying between them. CDR3 in amino acids: CASTGQGTDTQYF. The CDR3 coding sequence is TGTGCCAGCACAGGGCAGGGTACGGATACGCAGTATTTT.